The sequence of this T cell receptor beta chain was determined in a study of blood T cell repertoires in COVID-19. Study-level information: Material from acute and convalescent COVID-19 was sourced from the United States, Italy and Spain.

Per the original data handling: Amplification with reference gene primers provided the estimates of nucleated cell counts. Using immunoSEQ multiplex PCR, the repertoire was profiled, and TCRdb retains in-frame clones only, with some absent. V and J calls and clone size come straight from that table; D and trimming were deduced from the DNA. Found here are about 76,000 clones, roughly 74% of them singletons; the top ten hold roughly a sixth. V was pared by 5 bases and J by 6 bases, with 2 bases of the junction left unmatched. This CDR3 comprises 14 residues. Per germline, CDR1 SGHVS and CDR2 FQNEAQ. The rearrangement links TRBV7-8 to TRBJ2-1; 12 bases line up with TRBD2. This sequence was found in a human donor in a cohort sampled during active COVID-19. Sequencing input: peripheral blood. This CDR3 reads CASSRLAGVNEQFF. The CDR3 nucleotides are TGTGCCAGCAGCCGACTAGCGGGAGTCAATGAGCAGTTCTTC.